One sample yielded the 22 T cell receptor beta chains listed below, sequenced in a study of blood T cell repertoires in COVID-19. The assay was immunoSEQ multiplex PCR, and TCRdb's table has in-frame clones only and misses some. The sample lists around 150,000 clones; roughly 90% were seen once. The specimen was peripheral blood. The receptor set was obtained from a man aged 50 to 59 with active or convalescent COVID-19.

The rearrangement joins TRBV28 to TRBJ1-3; 7 bases are a match to TRBD1. Germline-derived CDR1 and CDR2 are MDHEN and SYDVKM. V lost 5 bases to trimming and J lost 2 bases; unmatched junction nucleotides: 9. This CDR3 spans 16 amino acids. This CDR3 reads CASSTTGALAGNTIYF. The CDR3 coding sequence is TGTGCCAGCAGTACCACAGGGGCTTTAGCTGGAAACACCATATATTTT.

The chain joins TRBV29-1 to TRBJ1-1; D possibly corresponds to TRBD1 (5 bases). This CDR3 region has 12 residues. Germline-derived CDR1 and CDR2 are SQVTM and ANQGSEA. V lost 4 bases and J lost 4, with 10 bases in between. CDR3 sequence (DNA): TGCAGCGTTGGGCAGGGCGCCACTGAAGCTTTCTTT. It is translated as CSVGQGATEAFF. The variable domain in full, completed from reference TRBV29-1 and TRBJ1-1, reads SAVISQKPSRDICQRGTSLTIQCQVDSQVTMMFWYRQQPGQSLTLIATANQGSEATYESGFVIDKFPISRPNLTFSTLTVSNMSPEDSSIYLCSVGQGATEAFFGQGTRLTVV.

This clone has just one count. The rearrangement uses TRBV7-9 and TRBJ2-5, with a tentative D call TRBD1 (5 bases). Looked up from germline, CDR1 is SEHNR and CDR2 is FQNEAQ (reference sequence). V gave up 5 bases and J gave up 0 bases, with 10 bases separating them. The CDR3 has 14 amino acids. The CDR3 protein is CASSLDSYQETQYF. The CDR3, as DNA: TGTGCCAGCAGCCTCGACAGTTACCAAGAGACCCAGTACTTC.

The V call is TRBV6-7, the J call TRBJ1-4; weak D call: TRBD1 (6 bases). TRBV6-7 carries the ORF label, with uncertain function. V was pared by 2 bases and J by 8 bases, with 12 bases between. This CDR3 is 14 amino acids long. This CDR3 is CASSYGRGGEKLFF. The DNA for the CDR3 is TGTGCCAGCAGTTACGGCAGGGGCGGGGAAAAACTGTTTTTT.

The chain uses TRBV6-5 and TRBJ2-1, with D unclear. In germline, CDR1 is MNHEY, CDR2 SVGAGI. The CDR3 runs to 10 residues. V was pared by 6 bases and J by 6 bases, with 3 bases between. The chain's CDR3 is CASSFNEQFF. The DNA for the CDR3 is TGTGCCAGCAGCTTCAATGAGCAGTTCTTC.

This clone was seen a single time. The chain carries TRBV3-1 (or the pseudogene TRBV3-2) and TRBJ1-2, with 10 bases matching TRBD1. Germline CDR1 is LGHDT and CDR2 is YNNKEL (reference sequence). This CDR3 has 15 amino acids. V trimming: 7 bases; J trimming: 2 bases; junction bases outside the gene matches: 7. CDR3 region: CASTSGTGENYGYTF. The CDR3 DNA is TGTGCCAGCACAAGTGGGACAGGGGAGAACTATGGCTACACCTTC.

This rearrangement joins TRBV4-1 to TRBJ1-5, with D tentatively TRBD1 (6 bases). CDR1 and CDR2 (germline): MGHRA, YSYEKL. The CDR3 sequence is 15 residues long. The V gene lost 4 bases and the J gene lost 9 bases, with 19 bases spanning the gap. CDR3 loop: CASSPGQGPALPQHF. CDR3 in DNA: TGCGCCAGCAGCCCAGGGCAGGGGCCGGCGCTGCCCCAGCATTTT.

The chain uses TRBV18 and TRBJ2-5; 9 bases agree with TRBD1. Trimming took 6 bases from V and 5 from J; bases not matched to a gene: 7. CDR3 length: 14 residues. Germline V lookup: CDR1 KGHSH, CDR2 LQKENI. The CDR3 nucleotides are TGTGCCAGCTCCCGGGACAGGGCTGGGGAGACCCAGTACTTC. Translated, it gives CASSRDRAGETQYF.

This clone was detected only once. The V gene is TRBV20-1, the J gene TRBJ2-4; perhaps TRBD2 as D (7 bases). The CDR3 length is 15 residues. The V and J ends lost 3 bases and 0 bases respectively, with 12 bases between them. The germline gives CDR1 DFQATT, CDR2 SNEGSKA (reference sequence). This CDR3 reads CSASKGEGAKNIQYF. In DNA form, the CDR3 reads TGCAGTGCTAGTAAGGGGGAGGGAGCCAAAAACATTCAGTACTTC.

The genes are TRBV4-1 and TRBJ2-2; 15 bases are shared with TRBD2. CDR3 length: 19 amino acids. Trimming removed 3 bases from V and 3 bases from J; junction bases left unmatched: 8. CDR1 and CDR2 (germline): MGHRA, YSYEKL. CDR3: CASSHRGLAGGRDTGELFF. CDR3 nucleotides: TGCGCCAGCAGCCATCGGGGACTAGCGGGAGGAAGGGACACCGGGGAGCTGTTTTTT.

The CDR3 protein is CASSRQGAVNEQFF. The CDR3, as DNA: TGTGCCAGCAGCCGACAGGGGGCAGTGAATGAGCAGTTCTTC. The chain links TRBV9 to TRBJ2-1, with 10 bases fitting TRBD1. Germline V gene data show CDR1 as SGDLS and CDR2 as YYNGEE. The CDR3 is 14 residues long. V was clipped by 4 bases and J by 7 bases; unmatched bases: 5.

This rearrangement joins TRBV9 to TRBJ2-5; 9 positions match TRBD1. Trimming at V came to 3 bases and at J to 1 base, leaving 4 bases not matched to a gene. The CDR3 loop spans 15 amino acids. CDR1 is SGDLS, CDR2 YYNGEE, per germline. The CDR3 DNA reads TGTGCCAGCAGCGAGGGACAGGGCGGCCAAGAGACCCAGTACTTC. This encodes CASSEGQGGQETQYF.

This chain connects TRBV12-3 or TRBV12-4 to TRBJ2-1; 8 bases are a match to TRBD2. V dropped 6 bases and J dropped 7; count of bases not matched to a gene: 5. The CDR3 sequence is 13 residues long. CDR3 sequence: CASRIAGRNEQFF. The CDR3 DNA reads as TGTGCCAGCAGAATAGCGGGACGGAATGAGCAGTTCTTC.

CDR3 in amino acids: CASSTSGYNNEQFF. CDR3 DNA sequence: TGTGCCAGCAGCACGAGCGGATATAACAATGAGCAGTTCTTC. The chain employs TRBV3-1 (or the pseudogene TRBV3-2) and TRBJ2-1; D may be TRBD2 (5 bases). This CDR3 spans 14 amino acids. V lost 5 bases and J lost 5, with 13 bases in between. Looked up from germline, CDR1 is LGHDT and CDR2 is YNNKEL (reference sequence).

The chain is built from TRBV7-9 and TRBJ2-7, with D possibly being TRBD2 (5 bases). Germline lookup yields CDR1 SEHNR and CDR2 FQNEAQ (reference sequence). Trimming removed 6 bases at V and 4 bases at J, with 10 bases between. This CDR3 spans 12 amino acids. The chain's CDR3 is CASSPQRYEQYF. In nucleotides, the CDR3 is TGTGCCAGCAGTCCTCAGCGGTACGAGCAGTACTTC.

The genes are TRBV5-1 and TRBJ2-2; TRBD1 agrees at 10 bases. With V trimmed by 4 bases and J by 3 bases, 6 bases remained unmatched. Germline assignment: CDR1 SGHRS and CDR2 YFSETQ. This CDR3 has 16 amino acids. The DNA for the CDR3 is TGCGCCAGCAGCGGCGGACAGGGGGGTGACACCGGGGAGCTGTTTTTT. It encodes CASSGGQGGDTGELFF.

This clone has more than one count but fewer than ten. This chain connects TRBV19 to TRBJ1-3; D is uncertain. CDR1 and CDR2 from the germline V gene are LNHDA and SQIVND (reference sequence). V lost 1 base and J 1 base, leaving 14 bases between the germline ends. This CDR3 region has 17 residues. CDR3 residues: CASSIVLWRESGNTIYF. The DNA for the CDR3 is TGTGCCAGTAGTATAGTTCTCTGGCGGGAATCTGGAAACACCATATATTTT.

In its sample, this clone was seen once. J is TRBJ2-1 and V is TRBV7-3; possibly TRBD2 for D (6 bases). CDR1 and CDR2 from the germline V gene are SGHTA and FQGTGA. CDR3 length equals 16 residues. Deletions cut 5 bases from V and 5 bases from J, with 19 bases between. The CDR3 DNA sequence: TGTGCCAGCAGCCCTCGGGGGAGGCGACACGACAATGAGCAGTTCTTC. This encodes CASSPRGRRHDNEQFF. Together with reference TRBV7-3 and TRBJ2-1, the CDR3 gives the full variable domain: GAGVSQTPSNKVTEKGKYVELRCDPISGHTALYWYRQSLGQGPEFLIYFQGTGAADDSGLPNDRFFAVRPEGSVSTLKIQRTERGDSAVYLCASSPRGRRHDNEQFFGPGTRLTVL.

The genes are TRBV9 and TRBJ2-2, with 10 nucleotides matching TRBD2. CDR1 is SGDLS, CDR2 YYNGEE, per germline. This CDR3 has 16 amino acids. J was trimmed by 7 bases and V by 6 bases; bases with no gene match: 12. CDR3 protein: CASNLDGTSVYGELFF. In DNA, the CDR3 is TGTGCCAGCAACCTAGACGGGACTAGCGTTTACGGGGAGCTGTTTTTT.

The rearrangement links TRBV4-1 to TRBJ1-5; D remains ambiguous. Trimming removed 3 bases at V and 6 bases at J, with 15 bases between. Germline assignment: CDR1 MGHRA and CDR2 YSYEKL. The CDR3 sequence is 15 residues long. The CDR3 DNA reads TGCGCCAGCAGCCAGGGCGCGGGAGAGGGTCAGCCCCAGCATTTT. Translating it yields CASSQGAGEGQPQHF.

The V call is TRBV11-2, the J call TRBJ2-7; 9 bases are a match to TRBD2. CDR1 SGHAT and CDR2 FQNNGV come from the germline V gene. V gave up 4 bases and J gave up 4 bases; unmatched junction bases: 8. This CDR3 is 15 amino acids long. This CDR3 reads CASSSIAGVGYEQYF. The CDR3 nucleotides read TGTGCCAGCAGCTCTATAGCGGGAGTAGGTTACGAGCAGTACTTC.

The CDR3: CASSQGQGFYEQYF. DNA of the CDR3: TGCGCCAGCAGCCAGGGACAGGGGTTCTACGAGCAGTACTTC. The V call is TRBV5-1, the J call TRBJ2-7; the match to TRBD1 covers 10 bases. CDR1 is SGHRS, CDR2 YFSETQ, per germline. The V gene end was trimmed by 4 bases and the J gene end by 3 bases; junction bases not matched to a gene: 4. The CDR3 sequence is 14 residues long.